This TCR beta chain was retrieved from a study of PD-L1 blockade in urothelial cancer (dated 2017 in TCRdb). About the study as a whole: Every patient began therapy at some point between 2013 and 2015 and was given atezolizumab 1,200 mg intravenously every 3 weeks. About 90% of the roughly 29 patients were identified as males with urothelial cancer of bladder origin, and a prior smoking history was reported by 18 of 29 patients. An ECOG performance status of 0 or 1 was recorded for the patients, and 0 to 3 prior chemotherapy regimens had been received by the patients. Blood samples were analyzed at two time points: 3 weeks after treatment start (second dose) and 6 weeks after treatment start. Blood samples gave a median of about 150,000 T cells and 88,000 or so unique TCRs, with a median clonality of around 0.08. An exploratory multi-omic analysis was conducted of the somatic, immune and clinical correlates of response to PD-L1 blockade with atezolizumab in urothelial cancer. Pretreatment tumor samples, along with matched peripheral blood collected serially before and after atezolizumab treatment, underwent TCR sequencing. Durable clinical benefit was defined as progression-free survival longer than 6 months, and TCR features were also tested against progression-free and overall survival. In the same patients, whole exome sequencing and RNA sequencing of pretreatment tumors were performed in addition to TCR sequencing. Several patients reached durable clinical benefit, while 20 patients did not. Twenty-nine patients had pretreatment blood TCR-seq, some 24 had at least one posttreatment blood collection, and some 24 had tumor TCR-seq. Broader findings and caveats from the paper: At 3 weeks after the start of treatment, tumor-associated TCR clones in peripheral blood had expanded more in patients with durable benefit (n of about 21, p = 0.022). A pretreatment peripheral blood TCR clonality below the median was linked to improved progression-free and overall survival. Because the sample size was small (n ≈ 29) and many of the analyses were exploratory, the results are meant to be hypothesis-generating.

Explained via the paper, the time point label denotes: peripheral blood 6 weeks after treatment start. The cohort included roughly 29 patients with locally advanced or metastatic urothelial carcinoma who were treated at Memorial Sloan Kettering on a trial protocol. Peripheral blood mononuclear cells were collected from each patient pretreatment and during treatment, giving between 1 and 8 total time points per patient. The Qiagen DNeasy Blood extraction kit was used to purify genomic DNA from total PBMCs and from tumor samples. PBMCs were collected pretreatment and during treatment, and were isolated and stored as previously described. The CDR3 contains 17 residues, cysteine and phenylalanine counted. Only the CDR3 region is kept as DNA, spanning 51 bases read in frame from base 1. The germline V and J ends show losses of 6 bases and 1 base respectively, and no gene match explains 10 bases of the junction. CDR1 and CDR2, looked up from the germline V gene (reference sequence), are PRHDT and FYEKMQ.

Synthetic TCR analog templates were spiked into each PCR so that absolute template abundance could be estimated from read counts. TCRbeta CDR3 regions were amplified from genomic DNA with bias-controlled V and J gene primers using the immunoSEQ assay. Rearranged TCRbeta segments were sequenced at approximately 20X coverage. The paper's processing steps were these. Sequencing errors were corrected by clustering and CDR3s were annotated against IMGT to assign V, D and J genes. Downstream analyses used only productive TCRbeta rearrangements, leaving out any out-of-frame or stop-codon sequences. Clonality was calculated as one minus the Shannon entropy normalized by the log of the number of unique productive sequences. Clones differing between time points or between blood and tumor were identified by Fisher's exact test with Benjamini-Hochberg correction at adjusted p below 0.01. The clones in this table, taken by TCRdb from immuneACCESS, are in-frame only. Not every clone is retained; where verified, under half of the shortfall comes from an unresolved V gene, and the cause of the rest is unknown. For V, J and clone size, that table is used; D and trimming come from the DNA. The sample includes tens of thousands of clones, with 70% to 80% observed a single time. About 3.5% of the sample is taken by the ten largest.

As to this clone: Its cognate antigen has yet to be identified. Per-base quality was not reported, and no clone a single base away is much larger than it.

The sequence joins TRBV13 to TRBJ1-4; 8 bases in between match TRBD1. The sequences come from PBMCs, collected around atezolizumab (anti-PD-L1) treatment. This TCR came from a man between 65 and 79 years old with urothelial cancer. For the CDR3, the sequence is CASSSGTGGVTNEKLFF. The sequence in DNA is TGTGCCAGCAGTTCCGGGACAGGAGGGGTAACTAATGAAAAACTGTTTTTT.